Listed below are T cell receptor beta chains from one sample, sequenced in a study of T cells after yellow fever vaccination. TCRdb re-called the 5' RACE reads through MiXCR, storing one row per CDR3 protein. The sample holds approximately 340,000 distinct CDR3 sequences; roughly 8.7% are singletons and the top ten take over 15%. The specimen was PBMCs, collected on the day of the first yellow fever vaccination. The receptors were gathered from a man between 18 and 29 years old who received the YFV17D yellow fever vaccine. The CDR3 runs from the conserved cysteine through the conserved F or W. A D gene is named only where the DNA matches it firmly. Where a row states a size, it is once, few, many or the class of an expanded clone; other rows omit it.

d_call	clone_size	j_call	cdr3_length	v_call	cdr3_aa	cdr3_nt
TRBD2	few	TRBJ2-3	15	TRBV3-1	CASSLAGARGDTQYF	TGTGCCAGCAGCCTAGCGGGGGCACGTGGAGATACGCAGTATTTT
TRBD2	many	TRBJ2-5	15	TRBV7-2	CASILAGGGGETQYF	TGTGCCAGCATACTAGCGGGGGGAGGAGGGGAGACCCAGTACTTC
TRBD1	.	TRBJ2-3	14	TRBV9	CASSPFGQADTQYF	TGTGCCAGCAGCCCTTTCGGACAGGCAGATACGCAGTATTTT
TRBD1	.	TRBJ1-5	14	TRBV6-1	CASSPWDSYQPQHF	TGTGCCAGCAGTCCCTGGGACAGCTATCAGCCCCAGCATTTT
TRBD1	.	TRBJ1-5	13	TRBV29-1	CSGATGTNQPQHF	TGCAGCGGAGCGACAGGGACTAATCAGCCCCAGCATTTT
.	few	TRBJ1-2	15	TRBV5-6	CASSTRQSANYGYTF	TGTGCCAGCAGCACAAGACAGTCAGCTAACTATGGCTACACCTTC
TRBD1	.	TRBJ2-7	15	TRBV10-3	CASSLDRDRVYEQYF	TGTGCCAGTTCCTTGGACCGGGACAGGGTGTACGAGCAGTACTTC
TRBD1	few	TRBJ2-2	15	TRBV7-2	CASSMGQGSTGELFF	TGTGCCAGCAGCATGGGACAGGGCTCTACCGGGGAGCTGTTTTTT
.	few	TRBJ2-2	15	TRBV7-2	CASSIQTDHRGELFF	TGTGCCAGCAGCATCCAGACGGACCACCGCGGGGAGCTGTTTTTT
TRBD1	few	TRBJ2-2	17	TRBV12-3/TRBV12-4	CASAIVRDSLNTGELFF	TGTGCCAGCGCGATCGTCCGGGACAGCCTGAACACCGGGGAGCTGTTTTTT
TRBD2	many	TRBJ2-3	14	TRBV12-3/TRBV12-4	CASSFRGGTDTQYF	TGCGCCAGCAGCTTTCGGGGAGGGACAGATACGCAGTATTTT
.	few	TRBJ1-3	15	TRBV28	CASSSGQTSGNTIYF	TGTGCCAGCAGTTCCGGACAAACCTCTGGAAACACCATATATTTT
.	.	TRBJ2-3	13	TRBV7-6	CASSFSFPDTQYF	TGTGCCAGCAGCTTCAGTTTTCCAGATACGCAGTATTTT
TRBD1	few	TRBJ1-4	18	TRBV9	CASSVGAGPGQDYEKLFF	TGTGCCAGCAGCGTAGGCGCGGGCCCAGGACAGGACTATGAAAAACTGTTTTTT
.	.	TRBJ1-2	15	TRBV15	CATSSRTGLNYGYTF	TGTGCCACCAGCAGCCGGACCGGACTAAACTATGGCTACACCTTC
.	few	TRBJ2-5	15	TRBV9	CASSVGEGRGETQYF	TGTGCCAGCAGCGTAGGAGAGGGTCGGGGAGAGACCCAGTACTTC
.	few	TRBJ1-5	16	TRBV19	CASSKEGRRDNQPQHF	TGTGCCAGTAGTAAAGAGGGCAGGCGGGACAATCAGCCCCAGCATTTT
.	many	TRBJ2-3	15	TRBV5-4	CASSFLGALADTQYF	TGTGCCAGCAGCTTTCTGGGGGCGTTAGCAGATACGCAGTATTTT
TRBD2	few	TRBJ2-7	15	TRBV7-2	CASSPRAGGTREQYF	TGTGCCAGCAGCCCCCGGGCGGGGGGGACCCGCGAGCAGTACTTC
.	many	TRBJ2-2	15	TRBV5-5	CASSGGGPGTGELFF	TGTGCCAGCAGCGGCGGGGGCCCAGGCACCGGGGAGCTGTTTTTT
.	few	TRBJ1-3	13	TRBV7-6	CASSSAVGNTIYF	TGTGCCAGCAGCTCGGCCGTCGGAAACACCATATATTTT
TRBD2	few	TRBJ2-1	18	TRBV6-2/TRBV6-3	CASREGLAGAEWYNEQFF	TGTGCCAGCAGAGAGGGACTAGCGGGGGCCGAATGGTACAATGAGCAGTTCTTC
TRBD1	.	TRBJ1-4	16	TRBV14	CASGDNPGQAHEKLFF	TGTGCCAGCGGCGACAATCCGGGACAGGCCCATGAAAAACTGTTTTTT
TRBD1	.	TRBJ1-6	15	TRBV7-2	CASSSPTGGDSPLHF	TGTGCCAGCAGCTCACCTACAGGGGGAGATTCACCCCTCCACTTT
.	few	TRBJ1-5	16	TRBV24-1	CATSDPEGGLSQPQHF	TGTGCCACCAGTGATCCGGAAGGGGGATTGAGCCAGCCCCAGCATTTT
.	few	TRBJ2-2	12	TRBV7-7	CASSTSTGELFF	TGTGCCAGCAGCACCAGCACCGGGGAGCTGTTTTTT
TRBD2	.	TRBJ2-1	15	TRBV28	CASSLGGGKYNEQFF	TGTGCCAGCAGCCTTGGGGGGGGGAAATACAATGAGCAGTTCTTC
.	.	TRBJ1-2	13	TRBV24-1	CATSDFDFYGYTF	TGTGCCACCAGTGATTTTGATTTCTATGGCTACACCTTC
.	.	TRBJ1-2	15	TRBV5-5	CASSSRTQNNYGYTF	TGTGCCAGCAGTTCCCGGACACAGAATAACTATGGCTACACCTTC
.	few	TRBJ2-5	13	TRBV12-3/TRBV12-4	CASSPSGWETQYF	TGTGCCAGCAGTCCCTCAGGGTGGGAGACCCAGTACTTC
TRBD1	few	TRBJ1-1	18	TRBV12-3/TRBV12-4	CASSLAYGTGASETEAFF	TGTGCCAGCAGTTTAGCCTATGGGACAGGGGCCTCTGAGACTGAAGCTTTCTTT
.	few	TRBJ2-7	14	TRBV6-2/TRBV6-3	CASNPGGSYYEQYF	TGTGCCAGCAACCCCGGGGGTTCGTACTACGAGCAGTACTTC
TRBD1	few	TRBJ1-6	17	TRBV5-6	CASSRDSRGSYNSPLHF	TGTGCCAGCAGCCGGGACAGCCGAGGGTCCTATAATTCACCCCTCCACTTT
.	once	TRBJ2-3	17	TRBV4-3	CASSQGAWTASTDTQYF	TGCGCCAGCAGCCAAGGGGCATGGACCGCTAGCACAGATACGCAGTATTTT
TRBD2	.	TRBJ2-1	12	TRBV7-9	CASSPLAGVQFF	TGTGCCAGCAGCCCCCTAGCGGGGGTTCAATTCTTC
.	few	TRBJ1-5	17	TRBV18	CASSPANVQRINQPQHF	TGTGCCAGCTCACCCGCGAATGTACAGAGAATAAATCAGCCCCAGCATTTT
TRBD1	few	TRBJ2-5	15	TRBV20-1	CSARDGQGLQETQYF	TGCAGTGCTAGAGACGGACAGGGTCTCCAAGAGACCCAGTACTTC
.	few	TRBJ1-1	18	TRBV12-3/TRBV12-4	CASSGGYRGAKRAAEAFF	TGTGCCAGCAGTGGGGGCTATAGGGGCGCGAAGAGAGCTGCTGAAGCTTTCTTT
TRBD1	few	TRBJ2-5	16	TRBV7-2	CASSWTLGTGSGTQYF	TGTGCCAGCAGCTGGACCCTAGGGACAGGGTCGGGGACCCAGTACTTC
.	few	TRBJ1-2	11	TRBV30	CAWLGLPGYTF	TGTGCCTGGCTCGGGCTTCCGGGCTACACCTTC
TRBD1	.	TRBJ2-1	15	TRBV27	CASSTLGTGHDEQFF	TGTGCCAGCAGTACACTTGGGACAGGGCACGATGAGCAGTTCTTC
.	many	TRBJ2-5	13	TRBV5-1	CASSSGLRETQYF	TGCGCCAGCAGCTCGGGACTGAGAGAGACCCAGTACTTC
.	.	TRBJ1-1	16	TRBV9	CASSVGRSLMNTEAFF	TGTGCCAGCAGCGTAGGTCGAAGCCTCATGAACACTGAAGCTTTCTTT
.	many	TRBJ2-2	13	TRBV5-4	CASSLIATGELFF	TGTGCCAGCAGCTTGATAGCCACCGGGGAGCTGTTTTTT
.	few	TRBJ1-1	14	TRBV3-1	CASSPWTGDTEAFF	TGTGCCAGCAGCCCATGGACGGGGGACACTGAAGCTTTCTTT